Presented here are 13 T cell receptor beta chains from one specimen sequenced in a study of OX40 agonist ivuxolimab in advanced cancers. Profiled with immunoSEQ multiplex PCR; TCRdb holds only in-frame clones, not every one. Among about 32,000 clones, just over 90% were seen once, and the ten largest hold 4% to 5.5%. The material was CD4+ or CD8+ T cells sorted from blood, obtained in a trial of the OX40 agonist ivuxolimab. All receptors come from an adult with an advanced solid tumor such as melanoma, head and neck, liver or kidney cancer.

This sequence joins TRBV29-1 and TRBJ2-7; D is unresolved. CDR3 length: 10 amino acids. Deletions cut 6 bases from V and 6 bases from J, with 9 bases between. CDR1 is SQVTM, CDR2 ANQGSEA, per germline. This CDR3 is CSVFGFEQYF. The CDR3 DNA reads TGCAGCGTGTTCGGGTTCGAGCAGTACTTC.

The rearrangement joins TRBV7-9 to TRBJ2-3, with D perhaps matching TRBD2 (6 bases). V lost 3 bases to trimming and J lost 0 bases, with 13 bases between them. The CDR3 is made up of 16 amino acids. CDR1 is SEHNR and CDR2 is FQNEAQ in the germline V gene (reference sequence). The CDR3 sequence: CASSLDRTTSTDTQYF. The CDR3 bases are TGTGCCAGCAGCTTGGACCGGACTACTAGCACAGATACGCAGTATTTT.

The rearrangement joins TRBV7-9 to TRBJ2-3; 10 bases are a match to TRBD2. The CDR3 sequence is 15 residues long. The V gene end was trimmed by 5 bases and the J gene end by 0 bases; junction bases not matched to a gene: 2. The germline CDR1 and CDR2 sequences are SEHNR and FQNEAQ (reference sequence). In nucleotides, the CDR3 is TGTGCCAGCAGCCCTAGCGGGGGAAGCACAGATACGCAGTATTTT. Translation gives CASSPSGGSTDTQYF.

CDR3 in amino acids: CASSVAGTPTGELFF. CDR3 coding DNA: TGTGCCAGCAGCGTCGCCGGGACACCCACCGGGGAGCTGTTTTTT. The gene calls are TRBV9 and TRBJ2-2, with D perhaps matching TRBD1 (6 bases). The CDR3 has 15 residues. Germline CDR1 is SGDLS and CDR2 is YYNGEE. V lost 2 bases and J lost 4, with 12 bases in between.

This chain links TRBV4-3 with TRBJ2-7, with a tentative D call TRBD1 (5 bases). Germline values: CDR1 LGHNA, CDR2 YSLEER. The V end was cut by 5 bases, the J end by 6 bases, with 17 bases between. The CDR3 runs to 14 residues. The CDR3 nucleotides are TGCGCCAGCAGCGAAGGGGTGTCGGGCTCCGAGCAGTACTTC. Protein: CASSEGVSGSEQYF.

V is TRBV6-4 and J is TRBJ2-1; D is tentatively TRBD1 or TRBD2 (5 bases each). CDR1 is MRHNA and CDR2 is SNTAGT in the germline V gene. Trimming took 2 bases from V and 4 from J, leaving 12 bases between them. This CDR3 comprises 15 residues. The CDR3 protein is CASSDEGLGYNEQFF. The CDR3 region has the DNA TGTGCCAGCAGTGACGAGGGGTTGGGATACAATGAGCAGTTCTTC.

V and J are TRBV9 and TRBJ2-6; no definite D call. The CDR3 covers 16 residues. Germline CDR1 reads SGDLS; CDR2 reads YYNGEE. V was trimmed by 0 bases and J by 1 base, leaving 8 bases between them. The CDR3 DNA reads as TGTGCCAGCAGCGTAGCTGGCAGTTCTGGGGCCAACGTCCTGACTTTC. As protein: CASSVAGSSGANVLTF.

The chain joins TRBV5-6 to TRBJ1-2; TRBD1 matches 8 bases. With 2 bases clipped from V and 7 bases from J, the junction kept 4 bases outside the gene matches. The germline CDR1 and CDR2 sequences are SGHDT and YYEEEE. The length of the CDR3 is 13 residues. The CDR3 loop reads CASSFPGGSGYTF. The CDR3 nucleotides are TGTGCCAGCAGCTTTCCAGGGGGCTCTGGCTACACCTTC. The whole variable domain, filled in from reference TRBV5-6 and TRBJ1-2, reads DAGVTQSPTHLIKTRGQQVTLRCSPKSGHDTVSWYQQALGQGPQFIFQYYEEEERQRGNFPDRFSGHQFPNYSSELNVNALLLGDSALYLCASSFPGGSGYTFGSGTRLTVV.

J is TRBJ2-3 and V is TRBV27; D is tentatively TRBD1 or TRBD2 (6 bases each). Germline CDR1 reads MNHEY; CDR2 reads SMNVEV (reference sequence). CDR3 length equals 15 residues. V lost 8 bases and J lost 2, with 17 bases in between. The CDR3 loop is CASGLGGLVTDTQYF. CDR3 nucleotide sequence: TGTGCCAGCGGCTTAGGGGGACTGGTCACAGATACGCAGTATTTT.

In its sample, this clone ranks as medium-sized (0.01 to 0.1%). The chain couples TRBV4-1 to TRBJ1-1, with D possibly being TRBD1 (5 bases). Trimming removed 0 bases at V and 3 bases at J, with 14 bases between. The CDR3 has 16 amino acids. CDR1 is MGHRA and CDR2 is YSYEKL in the germline V gene. CDR3 sequence reads: CASSQDPGGWDTEAFF. Written as DNA, the CDR3 is TGCGCCAGCAGCCAAGACCCGGGGGGTTGGGACACTGAAGCTTTCTTT.

The CDR3 spells CASSLQGSGEKLFF. Written as DNA, the CDR3 is TGTGCCAGCAGCTTACAGGGCTCGGGTGAAAAACTGTTTTTT. This chain links TRBV13 with TRBJ1-4; D perhaps matches TRBD1 (5 bases). Deletions cut 2 bases from V and 7 bases from J, with 11 bases between. Germline lookup yields CDR1 PRHDT and CDR2 FYEKMQ (reference sequence). This CDR3 region has 14 residues.

V is TRBV2 and J is TRBJ2-1, with 8 bases fitting TRBD2. This CDR3 spans 15 amino acids. V lost 8 bases and J lost 3; bases outside the gene matches: 9. The germline V gene encodes CDR1 SNHLY and CDR2 FYNNEI. The DNA of the CDR3 is TGTGCCAGCGCCTTCGGGAGGGGGGGCTACAATGAGCAGTTCTTC. Translation: CASAFGRGGYNEQFF.

The genes are TRBV28 and TRBJ1-4; 9 positions agree with TRBD1. The CDR3 is made up of 15 amino acids. CDR1 is MDHEN, CDR2 SYDVKM, per germline. V lost 3 bases to trimming and J lost 7 bases; unmatched junction nucleotides: 6. DNA for the CDR3: TGTGCCAGCAGTTTCGGGGACAGGGAAGCTGAAAAACTGTTTTTT. It specifies CASSFGDREAEKLFF.